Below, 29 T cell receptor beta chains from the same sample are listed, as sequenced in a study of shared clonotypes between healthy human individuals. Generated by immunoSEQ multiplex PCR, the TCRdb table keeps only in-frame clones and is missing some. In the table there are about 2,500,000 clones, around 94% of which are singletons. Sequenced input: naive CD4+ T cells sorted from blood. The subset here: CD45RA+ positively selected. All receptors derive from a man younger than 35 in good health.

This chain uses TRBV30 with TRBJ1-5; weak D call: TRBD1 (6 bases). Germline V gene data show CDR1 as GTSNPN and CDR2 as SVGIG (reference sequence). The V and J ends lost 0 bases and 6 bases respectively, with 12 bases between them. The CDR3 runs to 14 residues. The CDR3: CAWSVKGGGQPQHF. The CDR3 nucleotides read TGTGCCTGGAGTGTTAAGGGGGGGGGTCAGCCCCAGCATTTT.

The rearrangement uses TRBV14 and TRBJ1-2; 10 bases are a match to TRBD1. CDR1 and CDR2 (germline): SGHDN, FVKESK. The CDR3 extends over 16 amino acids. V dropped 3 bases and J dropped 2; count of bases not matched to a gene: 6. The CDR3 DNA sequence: TGTGCCAGCAGCCATTGGGGACAGGGGCACAACTATGGCTACACCTTC. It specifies CASSHWGQGHNYGYTF.

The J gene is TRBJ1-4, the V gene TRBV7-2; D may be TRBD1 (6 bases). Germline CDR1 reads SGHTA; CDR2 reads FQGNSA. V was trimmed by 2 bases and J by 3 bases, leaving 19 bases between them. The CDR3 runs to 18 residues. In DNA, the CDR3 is TGTGCCAGCAGCTTAACCCTCCTTTTCAGGGGAGCTAATGAAAAACTGTTTTTT. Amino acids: CASSLTLLFRGANEKLFF.

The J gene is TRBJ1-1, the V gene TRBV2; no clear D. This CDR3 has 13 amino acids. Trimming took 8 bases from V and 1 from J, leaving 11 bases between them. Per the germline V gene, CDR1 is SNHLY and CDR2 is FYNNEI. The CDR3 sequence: CASRGSANTEAFF. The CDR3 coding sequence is TGTGCCAGCCGCGGGAGTGCGAACACTGAAGCTTTCTTT.

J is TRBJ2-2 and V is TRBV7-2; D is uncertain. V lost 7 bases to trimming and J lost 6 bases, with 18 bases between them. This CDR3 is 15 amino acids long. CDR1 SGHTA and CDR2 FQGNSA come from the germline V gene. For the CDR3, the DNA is TGTGCCAGCACCCGTGGGGTTTTGGACCCCGGGGAGCTGTTTTTT. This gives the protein CASTRGVLDPGELFF.

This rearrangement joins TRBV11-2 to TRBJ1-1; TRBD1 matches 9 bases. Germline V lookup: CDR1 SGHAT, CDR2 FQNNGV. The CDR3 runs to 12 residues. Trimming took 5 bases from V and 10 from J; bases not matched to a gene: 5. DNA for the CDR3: TGTGCCAGCAGCACCCGACAGGGGGGAGCTTTCTTT. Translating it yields CASSTRQGGAFF. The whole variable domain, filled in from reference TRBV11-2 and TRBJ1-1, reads EAGVAQSPRYKIIEKRQSVAFWCNPISGHATLYWYQQILGQGPKLLIQFQNNGVVDDSQLPKDRFSAERLKGVDSTLKIQPAKLEDSAVYLCASSTRQGGAFFGQGTRLTVV.

CDR3 in amino acids: CASSEEARETQYF. For the CDR3, the DNA is TGTGCCAGCAGTGAAGAAGCCAGGGAGACCCAGTACTTC. The chain carries TRBV2 and TRBJ2-5; D call uncertain. This CDR3 region has 13 residues. From germline, CDR1 is SNHLY and CDR2 FYNNEI. V lost 1 base to trimming and J lost 5 bases, with 8 bases between them.

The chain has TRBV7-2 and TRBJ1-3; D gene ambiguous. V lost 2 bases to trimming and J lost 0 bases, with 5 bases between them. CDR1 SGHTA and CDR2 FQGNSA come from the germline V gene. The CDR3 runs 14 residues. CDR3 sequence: CASSLTHSGNTIYF. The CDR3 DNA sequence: TGTGCCAGCAGCTTAACCCACTCTGGAAACACCATATATTTT.

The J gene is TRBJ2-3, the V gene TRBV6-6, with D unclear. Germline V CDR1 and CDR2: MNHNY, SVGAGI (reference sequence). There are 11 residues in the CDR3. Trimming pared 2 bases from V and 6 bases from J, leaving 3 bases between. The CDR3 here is CASSYMDTQYF. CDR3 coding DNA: TGTGCCAGCAGTTACATGGATACGCAGTATTTT.

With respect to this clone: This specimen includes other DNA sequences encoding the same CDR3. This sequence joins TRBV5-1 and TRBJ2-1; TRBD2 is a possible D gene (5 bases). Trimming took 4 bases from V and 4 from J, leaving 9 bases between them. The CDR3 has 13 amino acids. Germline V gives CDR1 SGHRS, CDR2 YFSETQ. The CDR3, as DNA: TGCGCCAGCAGCCCGCGGACTTACAATGAGCAGTTCTTC. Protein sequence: CASSPRTYNEQFF.

The CDR3 bases are TGCGCCAGCAGCCAAGGCACCCGGGGCGGCTATGGCTACACCTTC. Its protein product is CASSQGTRGGYGYTF. The genes are TRBV4-1 and TRBJ1-2, with D possibly matching TRBD1 (5 bases). CDR3 length: 15 amino acids. Trimming removed 1 base from V and 4 bases from J, with 13 bases in between. Germline V lookup: CDR1 MGHRA, CDR2 YSYEKL.

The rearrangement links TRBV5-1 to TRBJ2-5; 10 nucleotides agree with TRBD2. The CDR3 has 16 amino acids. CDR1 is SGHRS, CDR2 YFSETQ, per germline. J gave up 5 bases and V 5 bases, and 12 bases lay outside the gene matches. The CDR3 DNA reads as TGCGCCAGCAGACCAACCGGGACTAGCGTACGGGAGACCCAGTACTTC. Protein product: CASRPTGTSVRETQYF.

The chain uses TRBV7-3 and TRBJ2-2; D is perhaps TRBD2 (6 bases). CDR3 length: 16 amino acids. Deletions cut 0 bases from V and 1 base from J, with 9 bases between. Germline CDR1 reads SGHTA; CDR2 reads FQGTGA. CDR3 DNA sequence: TGTGCCAGCAGCTTAACGACGGGGGTGAACACCGGGGAGCTGTTTTTT. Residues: CASSLTTGVNTGELFF.

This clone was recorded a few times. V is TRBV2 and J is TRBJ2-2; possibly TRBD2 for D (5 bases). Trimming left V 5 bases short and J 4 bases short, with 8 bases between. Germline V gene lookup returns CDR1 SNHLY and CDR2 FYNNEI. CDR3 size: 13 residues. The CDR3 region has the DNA TGTGCCAGCAGTACCCGGGGCACCGGGGAGCTGTTTTTT. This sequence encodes CASSTRGTGELFF.

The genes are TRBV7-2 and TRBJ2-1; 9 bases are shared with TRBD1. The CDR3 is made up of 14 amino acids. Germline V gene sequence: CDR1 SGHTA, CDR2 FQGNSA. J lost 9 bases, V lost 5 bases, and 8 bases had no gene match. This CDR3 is CASSRGQGFSEQFF. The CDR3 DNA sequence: TGTGCCAGCAGCAGGGGACAGGGATTTAGTGAGCAGTTCTTC.

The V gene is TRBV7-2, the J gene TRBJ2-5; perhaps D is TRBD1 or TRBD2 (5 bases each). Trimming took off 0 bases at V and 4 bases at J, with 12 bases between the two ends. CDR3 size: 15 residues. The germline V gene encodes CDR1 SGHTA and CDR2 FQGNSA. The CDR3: CASSLAWAGRETQYF. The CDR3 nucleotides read TGTGCCAGCAGCTTAGCGTGGGCAGGGAGAGAGACCCAGTACTTC.

CDR3 DNA: TGTGCCTGGACCGGGAGGAGCCGGGGGTACGAGCAGTACTTC. Translation gives CAWTGRSRGYEQYF. This sequence joins TRBV30 and TRBJ2-7, with 7 bases that match TRBD2. The CDR3 totals 14 residues. The V and J ends lost 4 bases and 4 bases, in that order; junction bases with no gene match: 10. CDR1 is GTSNPN, CDR2 SVGIG, per germline (reference sequence). Full variable domain (remainder filled in from reference TRBV30 and TRBJ2-7): SQTIHQWPATLVQPVGSPLSLECTVEGTSNPNLYWYRQAAGRGLQLLFYSVGIGQISSEVPQNLSASRPQDRQFILSSKKLLLSDSGFYLCAWTGRSRGYEQYFGPGTRLTVT.

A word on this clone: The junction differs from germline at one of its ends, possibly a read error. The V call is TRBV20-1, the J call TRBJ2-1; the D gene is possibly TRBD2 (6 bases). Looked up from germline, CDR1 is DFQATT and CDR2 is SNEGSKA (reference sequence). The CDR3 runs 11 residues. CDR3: CSASPGDRRVF. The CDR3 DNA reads TGCAGTGCTAGCCCCGGTGACCGGAGGGTCTTC.

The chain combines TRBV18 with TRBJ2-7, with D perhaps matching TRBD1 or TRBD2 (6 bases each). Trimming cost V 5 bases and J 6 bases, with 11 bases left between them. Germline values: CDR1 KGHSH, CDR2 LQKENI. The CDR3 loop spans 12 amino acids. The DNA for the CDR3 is TGTGCCAGCTCAAGCGAGGGGGGCGAGCAGTACTTC. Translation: CASSSEGGEQYF.

In DNA, the CDR3 is TGTGCCAGCAGCACCCCGGGGGGTTTGGGGGACCAAGAGACCCAGTACTTC. Translation gives CASSTPGGLGDQETQYF. J is TRBJ2-5 and V is TRBV5-4; 7 nucleotides match TRBD2. CDR3 size: 17 residues. V was clipped by 4 bases and J by 0 bases; unmatched bases: 12. Germline loops: CDR1 SGHNT, CDR2 YYREEE (reference sequence).

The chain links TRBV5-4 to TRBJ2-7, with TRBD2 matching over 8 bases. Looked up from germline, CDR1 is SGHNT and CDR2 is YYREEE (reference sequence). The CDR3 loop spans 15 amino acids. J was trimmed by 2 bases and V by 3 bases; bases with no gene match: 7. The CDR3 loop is CASSYSGTRAYEQYF. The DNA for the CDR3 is TGTGCCAGCAGCTACTCCGGGACTAGAGCCTACGAGCAGTACTTC.

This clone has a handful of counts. The CDR3 DNA reads TGTGCCAGCAGTTTCAAGGGGATCAATTCACCCCTCCACTTT. Its translation: CASSFKGINSPLHF. The gene calls are TRBV27 and TRBJ1-6; TRBD1 might be the D (5 bases). CDR1 and CDR2 (germline): MNHEY, SMNVEV (reference sequence). The V and J ends lost 3 bases and 7 bases respectively, with 10 bases between them. The CDR3 consists of 14 residues.

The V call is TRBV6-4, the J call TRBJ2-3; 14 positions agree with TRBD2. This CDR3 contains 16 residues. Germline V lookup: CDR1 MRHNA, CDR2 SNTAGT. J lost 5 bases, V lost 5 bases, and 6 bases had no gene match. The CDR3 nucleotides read TGTGCCAGCAGTCGACTAGCGGGAGGGCCCTTAGATACGCAGTATTTT. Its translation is CASSRLAGGPLDTQYF.

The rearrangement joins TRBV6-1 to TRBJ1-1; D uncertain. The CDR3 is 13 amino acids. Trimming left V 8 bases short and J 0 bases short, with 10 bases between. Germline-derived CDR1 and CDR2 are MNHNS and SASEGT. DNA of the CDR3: TGTGCCAGCCACAGCGATCTGAACACTGAAGCTTTCTTT. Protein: CASHSDLNTEAFF.

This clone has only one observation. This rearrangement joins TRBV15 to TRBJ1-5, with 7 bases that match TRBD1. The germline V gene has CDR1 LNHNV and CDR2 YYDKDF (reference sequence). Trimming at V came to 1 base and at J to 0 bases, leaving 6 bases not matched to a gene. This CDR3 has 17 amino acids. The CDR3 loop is CATSRGLGTVSNQPQHF. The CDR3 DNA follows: TGTGCCACCAGCAGAGGCCTTGGGACAGTTAGCAATCAGCCCCAGCATTTT. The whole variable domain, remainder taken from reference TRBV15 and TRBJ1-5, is DAMVIQNPRYQVTQFGKPVTLSCSQTLNHNVMYWYQQKSSQAPKLLFHYYDKDFNNEADTPDNFQSRRPNTSFCFLDIRSPGLGDTAMYLCATSRGLGTVSNQPQHFGDGTRLSIL.

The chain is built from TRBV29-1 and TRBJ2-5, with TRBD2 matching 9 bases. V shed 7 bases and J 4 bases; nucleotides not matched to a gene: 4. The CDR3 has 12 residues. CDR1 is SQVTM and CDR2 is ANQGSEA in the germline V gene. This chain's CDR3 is CSASAGGETQYF. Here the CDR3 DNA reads TGCAGCGCTTCAGCGGGAGGAGAGACCCAGTACTTC.

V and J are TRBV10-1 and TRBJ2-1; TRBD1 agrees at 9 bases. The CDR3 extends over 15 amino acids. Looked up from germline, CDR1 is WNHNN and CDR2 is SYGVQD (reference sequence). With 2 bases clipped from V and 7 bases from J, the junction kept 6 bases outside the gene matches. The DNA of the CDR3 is TGCGCCAGCAGTGAGCCCGGACAGGGGTTGAATGAGCAGTTCTTC. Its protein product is CASSEPGQGLNEQFF.

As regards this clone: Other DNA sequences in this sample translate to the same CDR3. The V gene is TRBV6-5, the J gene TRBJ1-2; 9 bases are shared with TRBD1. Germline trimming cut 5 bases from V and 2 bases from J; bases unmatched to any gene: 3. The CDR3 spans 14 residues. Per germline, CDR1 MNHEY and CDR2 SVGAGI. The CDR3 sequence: CASSRTGANYGYTF. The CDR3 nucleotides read TGTGCCAGCAGTCGGACAGGGGCGAACTATGGCTACACCTTC.

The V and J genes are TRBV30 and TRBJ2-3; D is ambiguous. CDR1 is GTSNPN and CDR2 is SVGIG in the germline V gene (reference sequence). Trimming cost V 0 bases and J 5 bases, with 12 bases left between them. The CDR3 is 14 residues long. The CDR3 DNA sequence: TGTGCCTGGAGTGTCTGGTCAGGTAAAGATACGCAGTATTTT. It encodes CAWSVWSGKDTQYF.